A selection of T cell receptor beta chains follows, all from one sample in a study of post-analysis software for immune sequencing data. One entry per CDR3 protein, called by TCRdb with MiXCR from the PCR reads. The data contain about 770,000 distinct CDR3 sequences, about half of them singletons. The sample comprised blood. The receptors come from a girl aged 5-17 years with multiple sclerosis. Both conserved end residues are part of each CDR3. A D gene is named only where the DNA matches it firmly. Not every row has a clone size; where given, it reads once, few, many or a size class.

j_call: TRBJ2-5
clone_size: few
d_call: -
v_call: TRBV5-1
cdr3_aa: CASSQGHPSAETQYF
cdr3_nt: TGCGCCAGCAGCCAGGGACACCCAAGCGCGGAGACCCAGTACTTC

j_call: TRBJ2-7
clone_size: many
d_call: TRBD2
v_call: TRBV20-1
cdr3_aa: CSASTGTSENEQYF
cdr3_nt: TGCAGTGCTAGCACCGGGACTAGCGAAAACGAGCAGTACTTC

j_call: TRBJ2-1
clone_size: -
d_call: TRBD1
v_call: TRBV6-1
cdr3_aa: CASHRDRADNEQFF
cdr3_nt: TGTGCCAGCCACCGGGACAGGGCCGACAATGAGCAGTTCTTC

j_call: TRBJ2-7
clone_size: -
d_call: TRBD1
v_call: TRBV5-1
cdr3_aa: CASSWVQGTAYGQYF
cdr3_nt: TGCGCCAGCAGCTGGGTACAGGGGACCGCCTACGGGCAGTACTTC

j_call: TRBJ1-5
clone_size: few
d_call: -
v_call: TRBV7-2
cdr3_aa: CASSLALTDHQPQHF
cdr3_nt: TGTGCCAGCAGCTTAGCGCTAACGGATCATCAGCCCCAGCATTTT

j_call: TRBJ2-3
clone_size: once
d_call: TRBD2
v_call: TRBV7-3
cdr3_aa: CASSKTGTSKGVDAQYF
cdr3_nt: TGTGCCAGCAGCAAAACCGGGACTAGCAAAGGAGTTGATGCGCAGTATTTT

j_call: TRBJ2-5
clone_size: once
d_call: -
v_call: TRBV12-3/TRBV12-4
cdr3_aa: CASSFSGQSQETQYF
cdr3_nt: TGTGCCAGCAGTTTCTCCGGGCAGAGTCAAGAGACCCAGTACTTC

j_call: TRBJ1-1
clone_size: -
d_call: -
v_call: TRBV27
cdr3_aa: CASSLTYAAGRVLDTEAFF
cdr3_nt: TGTGCCAGCAGTTTAACATACGCGGCGGGAAGGGTTTTGGACACTGAAGCTTTCTTT

j_call: TRBJ2-1
clone_size: many
d_call: -
v_call: TRBV12-3/TRBV12-4
cdr3_aa: CASSNNEQFF
cdr3_nt: TGTGCCAGCAGTAACAATGAGCAGTTCTTC

j_call: TRBJ2-7
clone_size: -
d_call: -
v_call: TRBV28
cdr3_aa: CASSSPSRGASYEQYF
cdr3_nt: TGTGCCAGCAGTTCTCCTAGCCGGGGGGCCTCCTACGAGCAGTACTTC

j_call: TRBJ2-3
clone_size: -
d_call: TRBD2
v_call: TRBV18
cdr3_aa: CASSPRFGGRADTQYF
cdr3_nt: TGTGCCAGCTCACCACGATTCGGCGGGAGGGCAGATACGCAGTATTTT

j_call: TRBJ1-2
clone_size: -
d_call: -
v_call: TRBV5-1
cdr3_aa: CASRGMGDGYTF
cdr3_nt: TGCGCCAGCAGAGGTATGGGTGATGGCTACACCTTC

j_call: TRBJ2-7
clone_size: few
d_call: TRBD2
v_call: TRBV20-1
cdr3_aa: CSARAWTSGPYEQYF
cdr3_nt: TGCAGTGCTAGAGCGTGGACTAGCGGTCCCTACGAGCAGTACTTC

j_call: TRBJ2-5
clone_size: -
d_call: TRBD1
v_call: TRBV11-3
cdr3_aa: CASSSNDRAWETQYF
cdr3_nt: TGTGCCAGCAGCTCTAACGACAGGGCTTGGGAGACCCAGTACTTC

j_call: TRBJ1-1
clone_size: -
d_call: TRBD1
v_call: TRBV20-1
cdr3_aa: CSASHPLRQGEAFF
cdr3_nt: TGCAGTGCTAGCCACCCCTTACGACAGGGTGAAGCTTTCTTT

j_call: TRBJ2-1
clone_size: -
d_call: -
v_call: TRBV6-2/TRBV6-3
cdr3_aa: CASSYLYNEQFF
cdr3_nt: TGTGCCAGCAGTTACCTATACAATGAGCAGTTCTTC